The source of this T cell receptor beta chain is a study of Ad26.COV2.S vaccination and SARS-CoV-2 variants. Overall study: Vaccine-arm donor from the placebo-controlled COV1001 Ad26.COV2.S trial. Intramuscular Ad26.COV2.S doses were given once or twice, 56 days apart. Broader study findings: Non-spike TCR breadth did not differ much between vaccine and placebo recipients. The TCR breadth and depth analyses may have produced an underestimate of total T cell responses.

This clone was observed once. Its antigen is as yet unknown. Clones were read by immunoSEQ multiplex PCR, and TCRdb kept only the in-frame ones, dropping some. The table records 350,000 to 500,000 clones, roughly 90% of them present only once. The CDR3 contains 14 residues. Per germline, CDR1 SGDLS and CDR2 YYNGEE. V was pared by 1 base and J by 6 bases, with 11 bases between. Treatment here: roughly 19 received Ad26.COV2.S at low or high dose, single or two shots; roughly five received placebo; per-sample allocation not given. Sampling took place 63 days after the first vaccine or placebo injection. The receptor was isolated from a person aged 18-60 years who received the Ad26.COV2.S COVID-19 vaccine or a placebo. The rearrangement joins TRBV9 to TRBJ2-1; the D is unclear. The sequencing here drew on peripheral blood, taken in a trial of Ad26.COV2.S vaccine versus placebo. In DNA, the CDR3 is TGTGCCAGCAGCGTATATTGGATTACCAATGAGCAGTTCTTC. This translates into CASSVYWITNEQFF. Supplemented by reference TRBV9 and TRBJ2-1, the full variable domain reads DSGVTQTPKHLITATGQRVTLRCSPRSGDLSVYWYQQSLDQGLQFLIQYYNGEERAKGNILERFSAQQFPDLHSELNLSSLELGDSALYFCASSVYWITNEQFFGPGTRLTVL.